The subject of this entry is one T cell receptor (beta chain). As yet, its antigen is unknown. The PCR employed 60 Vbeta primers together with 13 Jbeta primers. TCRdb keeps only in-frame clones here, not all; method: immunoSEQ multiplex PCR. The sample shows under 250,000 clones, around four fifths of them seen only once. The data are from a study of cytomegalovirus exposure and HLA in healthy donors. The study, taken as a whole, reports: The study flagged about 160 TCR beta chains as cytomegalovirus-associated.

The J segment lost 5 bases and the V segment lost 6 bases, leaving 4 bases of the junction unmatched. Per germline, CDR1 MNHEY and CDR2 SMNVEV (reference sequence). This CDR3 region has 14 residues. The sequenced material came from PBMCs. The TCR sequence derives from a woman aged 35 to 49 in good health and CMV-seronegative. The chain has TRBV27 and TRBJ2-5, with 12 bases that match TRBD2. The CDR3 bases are TGTGCCAGCAGACTAGCGGGAGGCGCGGAGACCCAGTACTTC. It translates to CASRLAGGAETQYF.